Each of the 28 T cell receptor beta chains below was sequenced from the same sample in a study of T cell repertoires in cytomegalovirus infection. From the reads, TCRdb called clonotypes with MiXCR, one entry per CDR3 protein. The profile shows a few hundred thousand distinct CDR3 sequences, 25% to 35% of them singletons. What these receptors recognize is not known. Sequenced material: cultured PBMCs, taken from culture after CMV antigen stimulation. The receptor source for this set is a human donor in good health (CMV status not recorded). Some clones in this sample may be carry-over from other donors' samples.

The genes are TRBV3-1 and TRBJ1-1; weak D call: TRBD1 (5 bases). The V and J ends lost 3 bases and 11 bases respectively, with 22 bases between them. This CDR3 has 15 residues. Looked up from germline, CDR1 is LGHDT and CDR2 is YNNKEL (reference sequence). The CDR3 DNA is TGTGCCAGCAGCCACCCTGAGGGGAGGAGGGTTGACGCTTTCTTT. Protein product: CASSHPEGRRVDAFF.

This clonotype was detected a few times. This chain joins TRBV2 and TRBJ2-1, with D possibly TRBD2 on 6 matching bases. This CDR3 region has 12 residues. Trimming cost V 8 bases and J 8 bases, with 13 bases left between them. Germline CDR1 reads SNHLY; CDR2 reads FYNNEI. Here the CDR3 reads CASLPGLDEQFF. CDR3 nucleotide sequence: TGTGCCAGCCTCCCGGGACTGGATGAGCAGTTCTTC.

The chain links TRBV5-1 to TRBJ2-5, with 9 bases lining up with TRBD2. In germline, CDR1 is SGHRS, CDR2 YFSETQ. V lost 6 bases, J lost 3 bases, and 9 bases stayed unmatched. The CDR3 contains 15 residues. DNA of the CDR3: TGCGCCAGCAAGGCCCTGGGACTAGCAGAAGAGACCCAGTACTTC. This codes for CASKALGLAEETQYF.

This clonotype was seen more than once but under ten times. The genes are TRBV5-4 and TRBJ1-1; possible D gene TRBD1, 6 bases. CDR3 length: 14 amino acids. CDR1 is SGHNT and CDR2 is YYREEE in the germline V gene (reference sequence). Trimming removed 6 bases from V and 4 bases from J, with 16 bases in between. The CDR3 loop is CASTFQGGGTEAFF. In DNA form, the CDR3 reads TGTGCCAGCACCTTCCAGGGAGGGGGCACTGAAGCTTTCTTT.

The chain has TRBV5-6 and TRBJ2-6, with D possibly being TRBD1 (6 bases). Germline V CDR1 and CDR2: SGHDT, YYEEEE. The CDR3 length is 15 residues. The V end was cut by 2 bases, the J end by 4 bases, with 10 bases between. The CDR3 region is CASSFQGRGANVLTF. The CDR3 DNA reads TGTGCCAGCAGCTTTCAGGGGAGAGGGGCCAACGTCCTGACTTTC. The variable domain in full, with the rest retrieved from reference TRBV5-6 and TRBJ2-6, is DAGVTQSPTHLIKTRGQQVTLRCSPKSGHDTVSWYQQALGQGPQFIFQYYEEEERQRGNFPDRFSGHQFPNYSSELNVNALLLGDSALYLCASSFQGRGANVLTFGAGSRLTVL.

A few counts support this clonotype. The V gene is TRBV20-1, the J gene TRBJ1-2; D not resolved. CDR3 size: 16 residues. Germline V gene lookup returns CDR1 DFQATT and CDR2 SNEGSKA (reference sequence). Trimming cost V 0 bases and J 4 bases, with 18 bases left between them. The CDR3 reads CSARELKTLTPYGYTF. Here the CDR3 DNA reads TGCAGTGCTAGAGAACTAAAGACTCTCACCCCCTATGGCTACACCTTC.

This clonotype was observed a few times. The chain couples TRBV18 to TRBJ2-7; TRBD1 matches 9 bases. V lost 10 bases and J lost 2; bases outside the gene matches: 9. This CDR3 region has 14 residues. The V gene's germline CDR1 is KGHSH and CDR2 LQKENI. CDR3 in amino acids: CATSPGTGPYEQYF. The CDR3 DNA reads TGTGCCACCAGCCCCGGGACAGGGCCCTACGAGCAGTACTTC.

The gene calls are TRBV6-2 or TRBV6-3 and TRBJ1-4, with D perhaps TRBD1 (6 bases). Germline assignment: CDR1 MNHEY and CDR2 SVGEGT. This CDR3 is 16 amino acids long. The V end was cut by 6 bases, the J end by 4 bases, with 18 bases between. The CDR3 protein is CASSLTGPVFNEKLFF. The CDR3 nucleotides are TGTGCCAGCAGCCTGACAGGCCCGGTTTTTAATGAAAAACTGTTTTTT.

In its sample, this clonotype was seen a few times. The J gene is TRBJ2-3, the V gene TRBV19; D is tentatively TRBD1 or TRBD2 (5 bases each). V gave up 3 bases and J gave up 7 bases, with 14 bases separating them. CDR3 length: 14 amino acids. The germline gives CDR1 LNHDA, CDR2 SQIVND (reference sequence). This CDR3 reads CASSIPQGRNTQYF. CDR3 in DNA: TGTGCCAGTAGTATTCCCCAGGGACGAAATACGCAGTATTTT.

This rearrangement joins TRBV5-6 to TRBJ2-5; TRBD2 is a possible D gene (5 bases). V lost 2 bases to trimming and J lost 4 bases, with 9 bases between them. The V gene's germline CDR1 is SGHDT and CDR2 YYEEEE. The CDR3 is 13 amino acids. The CDR3 reads CASSLVEGETQYF. CDR3 nucleotides: TGTGCCAGCAGCTTAGTCGAGGGAGAGACCCAGTACTTC.

V usage is TRBV2 and J usage is TRBJ1-1, with a tentative D call TRBD1 (5 bases). CDR1 and CDR2 (germline): SNHLY, FYNNEI. V lost 6 bases, J lost 2 bases, and 10 bases lay in between. The CDR3 is 13 residues long. CDR3 nucleotides: TGTGCCAGCAGGAACACAGGTAACACTGAAGCTTTCTTT. This sequence encodes CASRNTGNTEAFF.

The chain employs TRBV6-6 and TRBJ1-5; no firm D call. CDR1 MNHNY and CDR2 SVGAGI come from the germline V gene (reference sequence). The CDR3 has 15 residues. Trimming removed 7 bases at V and 0 bases at J, with 13 bases between. DNA of the CDR3: TGTGCCAGCATTACTATCCAGGCTAGCAATCAGCCCCAGCATTTT. Its translation is CASITIQASNQPQHF.

This clonotype was counted between two and nine times. J is TRBJ2-1 and V is TRBV30, with D hard to call. The CDR3 is made up of 13 amino acids. CDR1 and CDR2 from the germline V gene are GTSNPN and SVGIG (reference sequence). V lost 0 bases, J lost 10 bases, and 13 bases lay in between. This CDR3 reads CAWSVWSAGEQFF. CDR3 coding DNA: TGTGCCTGGAGTGTATGGTCGGCTGGGGAGCAGTTCTTC.

V is TRBV7-3 and J is TRBJ2-5, with D perhaps matching TRBD2 (6 bases). The germline V gene encodes CDR1 SGHTA and CDR2 FQGTGA. The CDR3 sequence is 14 residues long. The germline V and J ends were trimmed by 6 bases and 4 bases, with 15 bases remaining between them. The CDR3 coding sequence is TGTGCCAGCAGTCATTCGGGCGGGGCAGAGACCCAGTACTTC. The encoded protein is CASSHSGGAETQYF. Complete variable domain (other parts from reference TRBV7-3 and TRBJ2-5): GAGVSQTPSNKVTEKGKYVELRCDPISGHTALYWYRQSLGQGPEFLIYFQGTGAADDSGLPNDRFFAVRPEGSVSTLKIQRTERGDSAVYLCASSHSGGAETQYFGPGTRLLVL.

This clonotype was seen more than once but under ten times. The chain carries TRBV15 and TRBJ1-5; D not certain. This CDR3 is built from 14 residues. CDR1 LNHNV and CDR2 YYDKDF come from the germline V gene (reference sequence). The V end lost 2 bases, the J end lost 3 bases, and 8 bases lay between the germline ends. Here the CDR3 DNA reads TGTGCCACCAGCAGACAGGAAACCAATCAGCCCCAGCATTTT. It specifies CATSRQETNQPQHF.

This clonotype was observed a handful of times. The chain links TRBV12-3 or TRBV12-4 to TRBJ2-1, with 7 bases matching TRBD1. J was trimmed by 4 bases and V by 2 bases; bases with no gene match: 5. This CDR3 has 15 amino acids. The CDR3 nucleotides are TGTGCCAGCAGTTTAAACAGGGGACGATACAATGAGCAGTTCTTC. Encoded protein: CASSLNRGRYNEQFF.

CDR3: CASSFMGGKRYF. The CDR3 bases are TGTGCCAGCAGCTTTATGGGAGGGAAGCGGTACTTC. The V gene is TRBV7-9, the J gene TRBJ2-7, with 7 bases matching TRBD2. Trimming removed 3 bases from V and 12 bases from J; junction bases left unmatched: 8. In germline, CDR1 is SEHNR, CDR2 FQNEAQ (reference sequence). The CDR3 sequence is 12 residues long. The entire variable domain, with the rest obtained from reference TRBV7-9 and TRBJ2-7, is as follows: DTGVSQNPRHKITKRGQNVTFRCDPISEHNRLYWYRQTLGQGPEFLTYFQNEAQLEKSRLLSDRFSAERPKGSFSTLEIQRTEQGDSAMYLCASSFMGGKRYFGPGTRLTVT.

This clonotype was found a few times. This CDR3 reads CASSLSMFGNEKLFF. For the CDR3, the DNA is TGTGCCAGCAGTTTGAGCATGTTCGGAAATGAAAAACTGTTTTTT. The rearrangement uses TRBV27 and TRBJ1-4, with D uncertain. V lost 3 bases and J lost 5, with 13 bases in between. Germline CDR1 reads MNHEY; CDR2 reads SMNVEV (reference sequence). The CDR3 has 15 amino acids.

The chain employs TRBV6-6 and TRBJ1-1, with unresolved D. Germline assignment: CDR1 MNHNY and CDR2 SVGAGI (reference sequence). Trimming shortened V by 6 bases and J by 0 bases, and 17 bases separated the two germline ends. The CDR3 consists of 16 residues. CDR3: CASRLSVEGMNTEAFF. The CDR3 region has the DNA TGTGCCAGCAGACTCTCGGTCGAAGGAATGAACACTGAAGCTTTCTTT.

This chain uses TRBV20-1 with TRBJ1-1, with unresolved D. The CDR3 contains 14 residues. Trimming left V 0 bases short and J 6 bases short, with 14 bases between. The germline gives CDR1 DFQATT, CDR2 SNEGSKA (reference sequence). The CDR3: CSARDWARGPEAFF. The CDR3 DNA sequence: TGCAGTGCTAGAGACTGGGCCCGAGGGCCTGAAGCTTTCTTT.

This clonotype was seen ten or more times. This sequence joins TRBV7-8 and TRBJ1-1; no clear D. Trimming shortened V by 5 bases and J by 1 base, and 8 bases separated the two germline ends. The CDR3 covers 13 residues. Germline V gives CDR1 SGHVS, CDR2 FQNEAQ. The CDR3 DNA is TGTGCCAGCAGCCCATATAAGAACACTGAAGCTTTCTTT. This sequence encodes CASSPYKNTEAFF.

This clonotype was seen only a few times. The J gene is TRBJ2-7, the V gene TRBV5-4; TRBD1 matches at 7 bases. The CDR3 spans 15 residues. Germline CDR1 is SGHNT and CDR2 is YYREEE (reference sequence). With 0 bases clipped from V and 2 bases from J, the junction kept 5 bases outside the gene matches. The CDR3 DNA reads TGTGCCAGCAGCTTGGGGACAGGTGGAACCTACGAGCAGTACTTC. Its protein is CASSLGTGGTYEQYF. Drawing the rest from reference TRBV5-4 and TRBJ2-7, the complete variable domain is ETGVTQSPTHLIKTRGQQVTLRCSSQSGHNTVSWYQQALGQGPQFIFQYYREEENGRGNFPPRFSGLQFPNYSSELNVNALELDDSALYLCASSLGTGGTYEQYFGPGTRLTVT.

For this clonotype: The junction differs from germline at one of its ends, possibly a read error. The chain combines TRBV4-1 with TRBJ1-2; D unresolved. Germline values: CDR1 MGHRA, CDR2 YSYEKL. The CDR3 runs 14 residues. CDR3: CASSQVGYEYGYTF. CDR3 DNA: TGTGCCAGCAGCCAAGTGGGCTATGAGTATGGCTACACCTTC.

This clonotype was counted only a few times. The rearrangement joins TRBV19 to TRBJ2-1; 8 bases are a match to TRBD2. From germline, CDR1 is LNHDA and CDR2 SQIVND (reference sequence). This CDR3 has 15 residues. V lost 6 bases to trimming and J lost 0 bases; unmatched junction nucleotides: 4. CDR3 DNA sequence: TGTGCCAGTAGGCAGCGGGGGAGCTCCTACAATGAGCAGTTCTTC. It is translated as CASRQRGSSYNEQFF. The full variable domain, with the rest looked up from reference TRBV19 and TRBJ2-1, is DGGITQSPKYLFRKEGQNVTLSCEQNLNHDAMYWYRQDPGQGLRLIYYSQIVNDFQKGDIAEGYSVSREKKESFPLTVTSAQKNPTAFYLCASRQRGSSYNEQFFGPGTRLTVL.

V and J are TRBV7-6 and TRBJ2-3; no firm D call. Trimming removed 3 bases from V and 2 bases from J, with 9 bases in between. The germline gives CDR1 SGHVS, CDR2 FNYEAQ. The CDR3 has 14 residues. In DNA form, the CDR3 reads TGTGCCAGCAGCTTCGACTTGTTCACAGATACGCAGTATTTT. Translation: CASSFDLFTDTQYF.

The V call is TRBV7-9, the J call TRBJ1-2, with D perhaps matching TRBD1 (5 bases). Germline V lookup: CDR1 SEHNR, CDR2 FQNEAQ (reference sequence). With 1 base removed from V and 7 bases from J, the gap between germline ends came to 16 bases. The CDR3 is made up of 15 amino acids. The DNA for the CDR3 is TGTGCCAGCAGCTTAGAGGTCGAGGGGCGAGGTGGCTACACCTTC. Translating gives CASSLEVEGRGGYTF. The full variable domain, with the rest looked up from reference TRBV7-9 and TRBJ1-2, is DTGVSQNPRHKITKRGQNVTFRCDPISEHNRLYWYRQTLGQGPEFLTYFQNEAQLEKSRLLSDRFSAERPKGSFSTLEIQRTEQGDSAMYLCASSLEVEGRGGYTFGSGTRLTVV.

Many counts were recorded for this clonotype. CDR3 coding DNA: TGTGCCAGCAAGACAGGGAGGACCTACGAGCAGTACTTC. It yields the protein CASKTGRTYEQYF. V usage is TRBV6-1 and J usage is TRBJ2-7; possibly TRBD1 for D (7 bases). This CDR3 spans 13 amino acids. Germline assignment: CDR1 MNHNS and CDR2 SASEGT. The V end was cut by 7 bases, the J end by 2 bases, with 12 bases between.

Only a few counts were recorded for this clonotype. J is TRBJ2-3 and V is TRBV7-9; a possible D gene is TRBD1 (8 bases). The germline gives CDR1 SEHNR, CDR2 FQNEAQ (reference sequence). V was cut by 4 bases and J by 2 bases, with 16 bases left in between. This CDR3 region has 16 residues. CDR3 residues: CASSSDRGGDTDTQYF. CDR3 nucleotide sequence: TGTGCCAGCAGCTCCGACAGGGGAGGGGACACAGATACGCAGTATTTT.